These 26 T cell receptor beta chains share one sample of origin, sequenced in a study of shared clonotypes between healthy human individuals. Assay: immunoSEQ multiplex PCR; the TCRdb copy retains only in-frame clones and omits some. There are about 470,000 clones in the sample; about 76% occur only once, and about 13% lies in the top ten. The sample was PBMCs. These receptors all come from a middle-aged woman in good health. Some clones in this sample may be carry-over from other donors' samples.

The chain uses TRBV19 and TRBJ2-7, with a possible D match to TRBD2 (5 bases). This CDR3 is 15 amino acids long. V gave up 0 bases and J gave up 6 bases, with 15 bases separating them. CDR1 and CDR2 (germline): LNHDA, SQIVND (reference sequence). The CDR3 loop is CASSIDMAAAGEQYF. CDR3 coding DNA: TGTGCCAGTAGTATAGATATGGCCGCCGCGGGCGAGCAGTACTTC.

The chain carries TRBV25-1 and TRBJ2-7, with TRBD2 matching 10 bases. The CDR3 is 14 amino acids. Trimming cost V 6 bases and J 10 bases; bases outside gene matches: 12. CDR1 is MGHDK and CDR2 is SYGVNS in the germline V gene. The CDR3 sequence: CASSPSGSDELQYF. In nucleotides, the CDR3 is TGTGCCAGCAGCCCTAGCGGGAGTGATGAACTACAGTACTTC.

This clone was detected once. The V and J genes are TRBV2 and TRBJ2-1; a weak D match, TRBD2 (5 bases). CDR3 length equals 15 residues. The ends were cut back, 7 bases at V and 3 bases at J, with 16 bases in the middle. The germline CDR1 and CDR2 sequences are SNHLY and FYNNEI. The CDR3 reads CASNGLAASYNEQFF. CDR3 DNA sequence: TGTGCCAGCAATGGGCTAGCCGCGAGCTACAATGAGCAGTTCTTC.

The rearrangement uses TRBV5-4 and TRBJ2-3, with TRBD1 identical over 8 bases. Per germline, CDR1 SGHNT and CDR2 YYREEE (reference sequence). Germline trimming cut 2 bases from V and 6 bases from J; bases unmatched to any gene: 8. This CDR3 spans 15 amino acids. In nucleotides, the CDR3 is TGTGCCAGCAGCTTCGGACAGGGTTGGGGTGATACGCAGTATTTT. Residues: CASSFGQGWGDTQYF.

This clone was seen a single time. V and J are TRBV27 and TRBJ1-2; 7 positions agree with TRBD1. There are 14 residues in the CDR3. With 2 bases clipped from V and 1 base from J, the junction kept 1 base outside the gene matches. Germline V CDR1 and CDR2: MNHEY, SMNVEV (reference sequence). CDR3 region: CASSLGTVNYGYTF. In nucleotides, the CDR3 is TGTGCCAGCAGTTTAGGGACAGTTAACTATGGCTACACCTTC.

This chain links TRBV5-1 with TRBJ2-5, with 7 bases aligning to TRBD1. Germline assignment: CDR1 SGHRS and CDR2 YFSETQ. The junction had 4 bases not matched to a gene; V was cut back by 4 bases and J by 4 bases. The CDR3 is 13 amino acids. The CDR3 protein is CASSDRVAETQYF. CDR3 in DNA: TGCGCCAGCAGCGACAGGGTTGCAGAGACCCAGTACTTC.

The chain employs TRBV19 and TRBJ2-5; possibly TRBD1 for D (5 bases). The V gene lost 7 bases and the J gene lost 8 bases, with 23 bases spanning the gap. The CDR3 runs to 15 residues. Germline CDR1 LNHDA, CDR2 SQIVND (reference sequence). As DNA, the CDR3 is TGTGCCAGTAAAGCCTTCCACAGGTACCTAGGAACCCAGTACTTC. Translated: CASKAFHRYLGTQYF.

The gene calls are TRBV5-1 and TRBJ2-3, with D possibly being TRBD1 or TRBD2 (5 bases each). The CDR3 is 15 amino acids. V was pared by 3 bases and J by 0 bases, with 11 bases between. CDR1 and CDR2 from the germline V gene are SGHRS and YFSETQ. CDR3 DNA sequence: TGCGCCAGCAGCTCCTCGGGGCAGAGCACAGATACGCAGTATTTT. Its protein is CASSSSGQSTDTQYF.

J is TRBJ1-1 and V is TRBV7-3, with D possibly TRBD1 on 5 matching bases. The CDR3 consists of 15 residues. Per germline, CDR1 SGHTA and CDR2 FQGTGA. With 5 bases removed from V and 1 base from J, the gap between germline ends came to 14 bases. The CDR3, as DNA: TGTGCCAGCAGCGCAAGCGGACACGCGAACACTGAAGCTTTCTTT. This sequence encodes CASSASGHANTEAFF.

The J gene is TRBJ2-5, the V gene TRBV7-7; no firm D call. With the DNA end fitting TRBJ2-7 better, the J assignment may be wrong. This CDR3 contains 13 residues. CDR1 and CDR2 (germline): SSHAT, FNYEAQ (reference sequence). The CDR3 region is CASSPHPSYEQYF. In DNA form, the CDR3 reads TGTGCCAGCAGCCCCCACCCCTCCTACGAGCAGTACTTC.

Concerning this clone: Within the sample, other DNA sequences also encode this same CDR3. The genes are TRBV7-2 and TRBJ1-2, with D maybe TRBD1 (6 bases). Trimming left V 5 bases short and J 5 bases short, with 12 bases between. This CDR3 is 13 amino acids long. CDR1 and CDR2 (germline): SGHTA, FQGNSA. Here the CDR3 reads CASSPDRRYGYTF. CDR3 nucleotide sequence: TGTGCCAGCAGCCCGGACAGACGGTATGGCTACACCTTC.

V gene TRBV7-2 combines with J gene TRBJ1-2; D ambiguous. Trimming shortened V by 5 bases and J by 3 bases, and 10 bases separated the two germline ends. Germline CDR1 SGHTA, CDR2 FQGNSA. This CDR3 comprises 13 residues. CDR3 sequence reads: CASSPQTYYGYTF. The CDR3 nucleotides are TGTGCCAGCAGCCCCCAGACCTACTATGGCTACACCTTC.

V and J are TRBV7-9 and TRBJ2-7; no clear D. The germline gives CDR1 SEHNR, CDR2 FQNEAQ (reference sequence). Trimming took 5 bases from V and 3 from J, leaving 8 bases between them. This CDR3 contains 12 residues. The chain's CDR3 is CASSAHFYEQYF. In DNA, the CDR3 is TGTGCCAGCAGCGCCCACTTCTACGAGCAGTACTTC.

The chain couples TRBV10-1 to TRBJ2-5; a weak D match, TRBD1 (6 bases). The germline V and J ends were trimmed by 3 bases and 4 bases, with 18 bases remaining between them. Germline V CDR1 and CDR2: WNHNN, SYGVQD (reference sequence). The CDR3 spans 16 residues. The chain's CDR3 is CASSDGTQGRGETQYF. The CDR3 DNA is TGCGCCAGCAGTGACGGAACACAGGGAAGGGGAGAGACCCAGTACTTC.

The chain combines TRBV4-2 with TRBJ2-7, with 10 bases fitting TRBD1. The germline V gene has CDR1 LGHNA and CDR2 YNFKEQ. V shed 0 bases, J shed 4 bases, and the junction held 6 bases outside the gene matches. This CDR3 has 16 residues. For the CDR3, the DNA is TGTGCCAGCAGCCAAGATCCCGGGACAGGGGTGTACGAGCAGTACTTC. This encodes CASSQDPGTGVYEQYF.

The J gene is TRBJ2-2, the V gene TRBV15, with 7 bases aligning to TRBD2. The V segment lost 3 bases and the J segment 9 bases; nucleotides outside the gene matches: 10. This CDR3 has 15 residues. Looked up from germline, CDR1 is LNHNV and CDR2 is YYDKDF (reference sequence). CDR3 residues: CATSRDKTSSRELFF. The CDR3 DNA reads TGTGCCACCAGCAGGGATAAGACTAGCTCCCGGGAGCTGTTTTTT. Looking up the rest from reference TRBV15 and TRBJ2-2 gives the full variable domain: DAMVIQNPRYQVTQFGKPVTLSCSQTLNHNVMYWYQQKSSQAPKLLFHYYDKDFNNEADTPDNFQSRRPNTSFCFLDIRSPGLGDTAMYLCATSRDKTSSRELFFGEGSRLTVL.

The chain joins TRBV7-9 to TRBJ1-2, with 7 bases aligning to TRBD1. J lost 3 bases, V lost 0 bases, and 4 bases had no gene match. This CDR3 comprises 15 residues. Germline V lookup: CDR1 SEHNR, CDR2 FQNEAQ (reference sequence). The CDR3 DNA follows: TGTGCCAGCAGCTTAGCCCAGGGGGGTGACTATGGCTACACCTTC. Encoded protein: CASSLAQGGDYGYTF.

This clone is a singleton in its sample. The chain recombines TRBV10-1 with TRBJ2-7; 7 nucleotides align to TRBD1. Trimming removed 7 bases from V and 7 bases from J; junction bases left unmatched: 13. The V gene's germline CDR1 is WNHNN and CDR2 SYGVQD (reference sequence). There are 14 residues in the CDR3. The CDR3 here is CASNSGTAGSEQYF. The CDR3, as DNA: TGCGCCAGCAACTCCGGGACAGCCGGTTCTGAGCAGTACTTC.

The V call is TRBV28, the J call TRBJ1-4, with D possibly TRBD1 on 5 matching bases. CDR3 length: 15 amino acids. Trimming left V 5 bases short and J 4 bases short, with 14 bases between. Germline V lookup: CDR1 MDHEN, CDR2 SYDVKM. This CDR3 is CASSLSGTLNEKLFF. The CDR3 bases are TGTGCCAGCAGTCTCTCCGGGACCCTTAATGAAAAACTGTTTTTT.

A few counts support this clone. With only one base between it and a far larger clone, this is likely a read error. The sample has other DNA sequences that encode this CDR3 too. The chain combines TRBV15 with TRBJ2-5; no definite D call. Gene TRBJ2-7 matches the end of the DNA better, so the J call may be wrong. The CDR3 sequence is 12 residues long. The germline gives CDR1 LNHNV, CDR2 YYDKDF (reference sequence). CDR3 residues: CATSRDEDEQYF. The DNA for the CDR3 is TGTGCCACCAGCAGAGATGAAGACGAGCAGTACTTC.

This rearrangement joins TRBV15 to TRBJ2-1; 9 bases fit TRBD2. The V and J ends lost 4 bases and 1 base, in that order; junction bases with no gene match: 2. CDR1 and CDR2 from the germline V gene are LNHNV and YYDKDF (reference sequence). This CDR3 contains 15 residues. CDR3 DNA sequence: TGTGCCACCAGCACAAGCGGGAGGTCCTACAATGAGCAGTTCTTC. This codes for CATSTSGRSYNEQFF.

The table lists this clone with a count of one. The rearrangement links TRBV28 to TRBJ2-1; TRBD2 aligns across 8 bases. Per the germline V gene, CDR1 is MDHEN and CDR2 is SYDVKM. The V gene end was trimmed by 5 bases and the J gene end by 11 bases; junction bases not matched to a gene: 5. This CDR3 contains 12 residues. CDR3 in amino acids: CASSTEREKQFF. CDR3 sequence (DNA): TGTGCCAGCAGTACCGAGCGGGAGAAGCAGTTCTTC.

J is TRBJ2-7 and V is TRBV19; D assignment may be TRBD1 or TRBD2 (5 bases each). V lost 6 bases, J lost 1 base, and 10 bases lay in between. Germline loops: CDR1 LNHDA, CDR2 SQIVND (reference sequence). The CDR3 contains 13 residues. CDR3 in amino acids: CASREGRSYEQYF. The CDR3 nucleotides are TGTGCCAGTAGAGAGGGGCGTTCCTACGAGCAGTACTTC.

As DNA, the CDR3 is TGTGCCAGCAGCCCGACAGGGTCGAGGATCGCTCAGTACTTC. It is translated as CASSPTGSRIAQYF. The V and J genes are TRBV11-2 and TRBJ2-4, with TRBD1 identical over 7 bases. V was pared by 5 bases and J by 12 bases, with 13 bases of the junction left unmatched. The CDR3 length is 14 residues. Germline assignment: CDR1 SGHAT and CDR2 FQNNGV.

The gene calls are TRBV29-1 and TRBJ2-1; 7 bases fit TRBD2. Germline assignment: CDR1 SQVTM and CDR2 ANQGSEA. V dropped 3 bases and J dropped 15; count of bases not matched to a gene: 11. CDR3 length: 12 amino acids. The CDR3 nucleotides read TGCAGCGTTGAGATGGGCGGGACTAAAAGGTTCTTC. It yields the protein CSVEMGGTKRFF.

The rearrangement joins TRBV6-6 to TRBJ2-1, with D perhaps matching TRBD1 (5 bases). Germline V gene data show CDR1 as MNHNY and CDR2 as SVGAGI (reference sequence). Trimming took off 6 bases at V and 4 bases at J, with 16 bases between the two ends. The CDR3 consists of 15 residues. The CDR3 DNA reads TGTGCCAGCAGAATGGGGCAGGGTCCTTACAATGAGCAGTTCTTC. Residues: CASRMGQGPYNEQFF.